This T cell receptor beta chain was identified in a study of blood T cell repertoires in COVID-19. Overall study: Sources were T cells, B-cell-depleted T cells, or PBMCs; the material itself was cDNA or gDNA.

As processed by the authors: Reference gene primer amplification gave nucleated cell count estimates. TCRdb keeps only in-frame clones here, not all; method: immunoSEQ multiplex PCR. The V and J calls and clone size come from that table; D and trimming were worked out from the DNA. This repertoire shows under 250,000 clones, about 82% found once; its top ten account for approximately 8.2%. Clinical history as reported by participants underpinned cohort assignment. The V gene lost 5 bases and the J gene lost 1 base, with 14 bases spanning the gap. Germline CDR1 reads KGHSH; CDR2 reads LQKENI. The CDR3 totals 15 residues.

Input material: PBMCs or T cells enriched from blood (not recorded which). This clonotype was sampled from a woman aged 45-60 years with acute COVID-19. The chain uses TRBV18 and TRBJ1-1; D perhaps matches TRBD1 (6 bases). Written as DNA, the CDR3 is TGTGCCAGCTCATCGGAGACAGGCGGGAACACTGAAGCTTTCTTT. Translating it yields CASSSETGGNTEAFF.